These 24 T cell receptor beta chains were sequenced from one sample in a study of blood T cell repertoires in COVID-19. Sequenced by immunoSEQ multiplex PCR; TCRdb stores in-frame clones only, minus some. This repertoire shows about 90,000 clones, 80% to 85% found once; its top ten account for roughly 6.2%. Source material: peripheral blood. The receptors were gathered from a man between 60 and 75 years old with acute or convalescent COVID-19.

The genes are TRBV5-4 and TRBJ1-1, with D unclear. CDR3 length: 13 residues. Germline V CDR1 and CDR2: SGHNT, YYREEE (reference sequence). Trimming pared 0 bases from V and 7 bases from J, leaving 10 bases between. CDR3: CASSLAGRLEAFF. The CDR3 DNA reads as TGTGCCAGCAGCTTGGCGGGGAGGCTTGAAGCTTTCTTT.

The chain is built from TRBV10-3 and TRBJ1-5; a possible D gene is TRBD1 (6 bases). CDR3 length: 14 residues. The V end lost 3 bases, the J end lost 7 bases, and 13 bases lay between the germline ends. Germline V gene data show CDR1 as ENHRY and CDR2 as SYGVKD. This chain's CDR3 is CAISDSRGVQPQHF. In DNA, the CDR3 is TGTGCCATCAGTGATAGCAGGGGTGTACAGCCCCAGCATTTT.

The rearrangement links TRBV7-2 to TRBJ1-4; weak D call: TRBD1 (5 bases). The ends were cut back, 2 bases at V and 2 bases at J, with 15 bases in the middle. The germline CDR1 and CDR2 sequences are SGHTA and FQGNSA. The CDR3 sequence is 17 residues long. CDR3 loop: CASSLRPAGATNEKLFF. DNA for the CDR3: TGTGCCAGCAGCTTAAGGCCGGCTGGGGCCACTAATGAAAAACTGTTTTTT.

This rearrangement joins TRBV24-1 to TRBJ2-5; D possibly corresponds to TRBD2 (6 bases). Trimming shortened V by 6 bases and J by 3 bases, and 13 bases separated the two germline ends. The CDR3 is made up of 14 amino acids. Per the germline V gene, CDR1 is KGHDR and CDR2 is SFDVKD. CDR3 region: CATSSEGGEETQYF. The CDR3 DNA reads TGTGCCACCAGTTCGGAGGGAGGTGAAGAGACCCAGTACTTC.

V gene TRBV7-3 combines with J gene TRBJ2-3, with D unresolved. In germline, CDR1 is SGHTA, CDR2 FQGTGA. This CDR3 has 15 amino acids. With 5 bases removed from V and 1 base from J, the gap between germline ends came to 13 bases. The CDR3 region has the DNA TGTGCCAGCAGCCCGACGCTAGGCCGCACAGATACGCAGTATTTT. It is translated as CASSPTLGRTDTQYF.

The chain employs TRBV27 and TRBJ2-1, with 13 bases that match TRBD2. The CDR3 covers 16 residues. CDR1 and CDR2 from the germline V gene are MNHEY and SMNVEV (reference sequence). V shed 5 bases, J shed 2 bases, and the junction held 3 bases outside the gene matches. The CDR3 sequence: CASSPGTSGAYNEQFF. The CDR3 DNA is TGTGCCAGCAGTCCCGGGACTAGCGGGGCCTACAATGAGCAGTTCTTC.

The chain employs TRBV19 and TRBJ1-2; 7 nucleotides align to TRBD1. Germline CDR1 reads LNHDA; CDR2 reads SQIVND (reference sequence). The CDR3 is 13 amino acids. J lost 6 bases, V lost 8 bases, and 9 bases had no gene match. The CDR3 here is CASHPFTGDGYTF. CDR3 bases: TGTGCCAGTCATCCCTTTACAGGGGATGGCTACACCTTC.

The chain carries TRBV29-1 and TRBJ1-3; TRBD1 agrees at 9 bases. The germline CDR1 and CDR2 sequences are SQVTM and ANQGSEA. This CDR3 has 13 amino acids. With V trimmed by 4 bases and J by 3 bases, 1 base remained unmatched. The DNA of the CDR3 is TGCAGCGTTGGGACAGGGGTTGGAAACACCATATATTTT. Translated: CSVGTGVGNTIYF.

This clone was picked up a small number of times. The V gene is TRBV7-8, the J gene TRBJ2-7; 8 nucleotides agree with TRBD2. Unmatched junction bases numbered 7, after V lost 2 bases and J lost 4 bases. The germline gives CDR1 SGHVS, CDR2 FQNEAQ. The CDR3 sequence is 15 residues long. The CDR3 protein is CASSLNSGGQYEQYF. CDR3 nucleotide sequence: TGTGCCAGCAGCTTAAACAGCGGGGGCCAATACGAGCAGTACTTC.

This clone occurred a few times. V and J are TRBV19 and TRBJ1-2; TRBD1 matches 7 bases. The trim removed 3 bases at V and 6 bases at J, leaving 7 bases unmatched. The germline V gene has CDR1 LNHDA and CDR2 SQIVND (reference sequence). CDR3 length: 14 residues. CDR3 residues: CASSIGSRGDGYTF. CDR3 sequence (DNA): TGTGCCAGTAGTATTGGATCCAGGGGGGATGGCTACACCTTC.

The count of this clone is one. A much larger clone differs by one base, so this may be a read error. This chain joins TRBV6-2 or TRBV6-3 and TRBJ2-7; D unclear. V was pared by 4 bases and J by 4 bases, with 5 bases between. The CDR3 is 11 amino acids. Germline CDR1 is MNHEY and CDR2 is SVGEGT. The chain's CDR3 is CASSFKYEQYF. The CDR3 DNA reads as TGTGCCAGCAGTTTTAAATACGAGCAGTACTTC.

This clone was seen a handful of times. The chain employs TRBV7-2 and TRBJ2-5; unclear D gene. V was clipped by 5 bases and J by 2 bases, with 9 bases between them. Germline V gene sequence: CDR1 SGHTA, CDR2 FQGNSA. This CDR3 comprises 13 residues. DNA for the CDR3: TGTGCCAGCAGCGCCCGACTGCAAGAGACCCAGTACTTC. The encoded protein is CASSARLQETQYF.

V gene TRBV7-9 combines with J gene TRBJ2-5, with D unclear. The ends were cut back, 4 bases at V and 0 bases at J, with 6 bases in the middle. Germline CDR1 reads SEHNR; CDR2 reads FQNEAQ (reference sequence). The CDR3 runs 13 residues. CDR3 residues: CASSSTYQETQYF. The CDR3 DNA follows: TGTGCCAGCAGCTCTACTTACCAAGAGACCCAGTACTTC. Together with reference TRBV7-9 and TRBJ2-5, the CDR3 gives the full variable domain: DTGVSQNPRHKITKRGQNVTFRCDPISEHNRLYWYRQTLGQGPEFLTYFQNEAQLEKSRLLSDRFSAERPKGSFSTLEIQRTEQGDSAMYLCASSSTYQETQYFGPGTRLLVL.

The chain links TRBV15 to TRBJ1-2; D gene uncertain. Germline-derived CDR1 and CDR2 are LNHNV and YYDKDF (reference sequence). Trimming took 1 base from V and 8 from J, leaving 17 bases between them. This CDR3 has 15 residues. The CDR3 DNA is TGTGCCACCAGCAGAGCGGGAGGGAGAGAAGGCGGCTACACCTTC. Translation: CATSRAGGREGGYTF.

This chain connects TRBV30 to TRBJ2-1; 7 bases match TRBD2. Trimming took 3 bases from V and 8 from J; bases not matched to a gene: 10. The CDR3 loop spans 14 amino acids. Germline V gene data show CDR1 as GTSNPN and CDR2 as SVGIG (reference sequence). For the CDR3, the DNA is TGTGCCTGGAGCGGACTAGTGCCTACACATGAGCAGTTCTTC. This encodes CAWSGLVPTHEQFF.

This clone was seen once. The chain uses TRBV7-8 and TRBJ1-6; no firm D call. The CDR3 contains 14 residues. From germline, CDR1 is SGHVS and CDR2 FQNEAQ. Trimming left V 2 bases short and J 4 bases short, with 6 bases between. The CDR3: CASSLYLYNSPLHF. As DNA, the CDR3 is TGTGCCAGCAGCTTATATCTATATAATTCACCCCTCCACTTT.

This clone was detected a few times. The V call is TRBV11-1, the J call TRBJ2-3; a weak D match, TRBD2 (6 bases). The CDR3 loop spans 16 amino acids. Between the trimmed V and J ends, which lost 5 bases and 2 bases, there was a span of 17 bases. Per germline, CDR1 SGHAT and CDR2 FQDESV (reference sequence). This CDR3 is CASSLTAGLYTDTQYF. In DNA form, the CDR3 reads TGTGCCAGCAGCCTAACGGCGGGACTTTACACAGATACGCAGTATTTT.

The chain links TRBV6-1 to TRBJ2-1, with a tentative D call TRBD1 (6 bases). CDR1 and CDR2 from the germline V gene are MNHNS and SASEGT. Trimming pared 2 bases from V and 4 bases from J, leaving 12 bases between. The CDR3 runs 15 residues. CDR3 bases: TGTGCCAGCAGTGAACAGGGACAACGTTACAATGAGCAGTTCTTC. Encoded protein: CASSEQGQRYNEQFF.

The chain couples TRBV5-1 to TRBJ1-1, with unresolved D. The V gene's germline CDR1 is SGHRS and CDR2 YFSETQ. The CDR3 length is 11 residues. V lost 6 bases to trimming and J lost 1 base, with 4 bases between them. The CDR3: CASKANTEAFF. The CDR3 coding sequence is TGCGCCAGCAAAGCGAACACTGAAGCTTTCTTT.

The chain is built from TRBV5-1 and TRBJ1-4, with TRBD1 matching 8 bases. The junction had 5 bases not matched to a gene; V was cut back by 4 bases and J by 6 bases. CDR3 length: 14 amino acids. Germline V gene data show CDR1 as SGHRS and CDR2 as YFSETQ. The chain's CDR3 is CASSRTGWDEKLFF. The CDR3 region has the DNA TGCGCCAGCAGCCGGACAGGGTGGGATGAAAAACTGTTTTTT.

This chain links TRBV11-2 with TRBJ2-1; D possibly corresponds to TRBD1 (5 bases). Germline V gene data show CDR1 as SGHAT and CDR2 as FQNNGV. CDR3 length: 15 amino acids. V lost 1 base, J lost 1 base, and 8 bases lay in between. The CDR3 reads CASSLAQGSYNEQFF. The DNA for the CDR3 is TGTGCCAGCAGCTTAGCCCAGGGATCCTACAATGAGCAGTTCTTC.

The V call is TRBV27, the J call TRBJ1-6; weak D call: TRBD1 (6 bases). Trimming took 2 bases from V and 6 from J, leaving 8 bases between them. Germline CDR1 and CDR2: MNHEY and SMNVEV (reference sequence). The CDR3 runs to 14 residues. The CDR3 sequence: CASSLGTFNSPLHF. In nucleotides, the CDR3 is TGTGCCAGCAGTTTAGGGACATTTAATTCACCCCTCCACTTT.

The rearrangement joins TRBV4-3 to TRBJ2-1; a weak D match, TRBD2 (6 bases). This CDR3 is built from 15 residues. Trimming stripped 0 bases from V and 8 bases from J, with 14 bases between. Germline V gene sequence: CDR1 LGHNA, CDR2 YSLEER. CDR3 in amino acids: CASSQDTGGVDEQFF. The CDR3 DNA reads TGCGCCAGCAGCCAAGATACGGGCGGGGTTGATGAGCAGTTCTTC.

V is TRBV5-1 and J is TRBJ1-5; unclear D gene. Germline V gene data show CDR1 as SGHRS and CDR2 as YFSETQ. The CDR3 contains 15 residues. Trimming pared 3 bases from V and 0 bases from J, leaving 10 bases between. The CDR3 DNA reads as TGCGCCAGCAGCTCCAACACCAATAGCAATCAGCCCCAGCATTTT. This translates into CASSSNTNSNQPQHF. Using reference TRBV5-1 and TRBJ1-5 for the parts outside the CDR3, the full variable domain is KAGVTQTPRYLIKTRGQQVTLSCSPISGHRSVSWYQQTPGQGLQFLFEYFSETQRNKGNFPGRFSGRQFSNSRSEMNVSTLELGDSALYLCASSSNTNSNQPQHFGDGTRLSIL.